These T cell receptor beta chains were read from a single sample in a study of blood T cell repertoires in COVID-19. Here immunoSEQ multiplex PCR was the method, and the copy in TCRdb shows in-frame clones only, minus some. The sample shows about 240,000 clones, roughly four fifths of them seen only once. Sequenced: peripheral blood. These receptors originate from an older woman with active or convalescent COVID-19. The CDR3 runs from the conserved cysteine through the conserved F or W. D genes are given only for firm matches. A clone size is listed for some rows: how often the clone was seen (once, few, many), or a class if it is expanded.

cdr3_nt cdr3_aa d_call clone_size v_call cdr3_length j_call
TGCGCCAGCAGCCAGGGGGACAGGGGAACTGAGACCCAGTACTTC CASSQGDRGTETQYF TRBD1 once TRBV4-1 15 TRBJ2-5
TGTGCCTGGGCCGCCAGGGGTGGCGGCTACACCTTC CAWAARGGGYTF NA NA TRBV30 12 TRBJ1-2
TGCGCCAGCAGTTATCACCAGGGACAGGGGAACACCGGGGAGCTGTTTTTT CASSYHQGQGNTGELFF TRBD1 NA TRBV5-1 17 TRBJ2-2
TGTGCCAGCAGCGTTGACAGGCGCGGCTACGAGCAGTACTTC CASSVDRRGYEQYF NA NA TRBV2 14 TRBJ2-7
TGTGCCTGGAGTGTAGGGGTTCATGGAAACACCATATATTTT CAWSVGVHGNTIYF NA once TRBV30 14 TRBJ1-3
TGTGCCAGCAGCGAGTGGGACAGGGGCATGGATGAGCAGTTCTTC CASSEWDRGMDEQFF TRBD1 NA TRBV11-1 15 TRBJ2-1
TGTGCCAGCAGCCCGCAGGGGGACTTTTATTACGAGCAGTACTTC CASSPQGDFYYEQYF NA NA TRBV7-2 15 TRBJ2-7
TGTGCCAGCAGCTTAATCGCGGGGGCCTACGAGCAGTACTTC CASSLIAGAYEQYF TRBD2 few TRBV7-2 14 TRBJ2-7
TGTGCCAGCAGGGGGCATACCGGGGAGCTGTTTTTT CASRGHTGELFF NA NA TRBV27 12 TRBJ2-2
TGCGCCAGCAGCCAAGCCCCGACAGGGGAATTTTCACCCCTCCACTTT CASSQAPTGEFSPLHF TRBD1 NA TRBV4-3 16 TRBJ1-6
TGCGCCAGCAGCTTACCCGGGACAGGGAGGGTGAGGAACACTGAAGCTTTCTTT CASSLPGTGRVRNTEAFF TRBD1 NA TRBV5-1 18 TRBJ1-1
TGCGCCAGCAGCTCCGGGACTAGCGGGCGGAACGTCGTTGAGACCCAGTACTTC CASSSGTSGRNVVETQYF TRBD2 NA TRBV5-1 18 TRBJ2-5
TGCGCCGCCCAGGCGAGGGAGGTGAATCAGCCCCAGCATTTT CAAQAREVNQPQHF NA NA TRBV4-1 14 TRBJ1-5
TGTGCCAGCAGTCCCGACAGGGGGATTGAAGCTTTCTTT CASSPDRGIEAFF TRBD1 few TRBV12-3/TRBV12-4 13 TRBJ1-1
TGTGCCAGCAACCAGGCCCCTTCCTACGAGCAGTACTTC CASNQAPSYEQYF NA NA TRBV7-9 13 TRBJ2-7
TGCGCCAGCAGCCAAGATCCCCCAGGGAGCGGGAGTTTGTCAGATACGCAGTATTTT CASSQDPPGSGSLSDTQYF TRBD2 NA TRBV4-1 19 TRBJ2-3
TGCGCCAGCAGCCAAGCTCCTGCGGGACTAGCGGGGGGCCCTAACACAGATACGCAGTATTTT CASSQAPAGLAGGPNTDTQYF TRBD2 NA TRBV4-1 21 TRBJ2-3
TGTGCCTGGAGTGGACAGGGCAATCAGCCCCAGCATTTT CAWSGQGNQPQHF NA NA TRBV30 13 TRBJ1-5
TGTGCCAGCAGCGTAGACAGGGCTGAGCAGTTCTTC CASSVDRAEQFF NA NA TRBV9 12 TRBJ2-1
TGTGCCAGCAGCTTGGCTAGGACAGGGAGCTATGGCTACACCTTC CASSLARTGSYGYTF TRBD1 few TRBV5-4 15 TRBJ1-2
TGTGCCAGCAGTGGAACAGGGGGTAGGTCTGAAGCTTTCTTT CASSGTGGRSEAFF TRBD1 NA TRBV2 14 TRBJ1-1
TGCAGCGTTCGACAGGGTAGCTATGGCTACACCTTC CSVRQGSYGYTF TRBD1 NA TRBV29-1 12 TRBJ1-2
TGTGCCAGCAGAAGGACTAGCGGAGGCTCCTACAATGAGCAGTTCTTC CASRRTSGGSYNEQFF TRBD2 NA TRBV5-6 16 TRBJ2-1
TGCAGCGTTGGGGGGCCCGGGGAGAACACCGGGGAGCTGTTTTTT CSVGGPGENTGELFF NA NA TRBV29-1 15 TRBJ2-2
TGTGCCAGCAGCCAATCCAGGGGTAATTCACCCCTCCACTTT CASSQSRGNSPLHF NA NA TRBV6-5 14 TRBJ1-6